The 27 T cell receptor beta chains listed next were all sequenced from one sample in a study of circulating and synovial CD4+ cells in juvenile arthritis (dated by TCRdb to the mid-2010s). Library prep was done by the immunoSEQ multiplex PCR assay. The table comes from immuneACCESS by way of TCRdb, which keeps in-frame sequences with V and J called. Part of the clones is missing from these tables; in studies checked, under half for an unresolved V gene and the rest for unknown reasons. The sample table lists around 13,000 clones, roughly 84% of them with a count of one. Roughly 3.6% of the sample is held by the ten biggest clonotypes. Material for sequencing was CD4+ T cells from synovial fluid. These receptors were collected from a human patient with juvenile idiopathic arthritis. Some clones in this sample may be carry-over from other donors' samples.

The CDR3 DNA is TGCGCCAGCAGCCCAGCCTGGACAAGACCCTACGAGCAGTACTTC. It specifies CASSPAWTRPYEQYF. The rearrangement joins TRBV4-1 to TRBJ2-7; D perhaps matches TRBD1 (5 bases). This CDR3 has 15 residues. V lost 4 bases to trimming and J lost 2 bases, with 15 bases between them. Germline loops: CDR1 MGHRA, CDR2 YSYEKL.

This clone was recorded once. The V and J genes are TRBV5-1 and TRBJ1-1, with TRBD1 identical over 10 bases. V was pared by 0 bases and J by 4 bases, with 3 bases of the junction left unmatched. The CDR3 totals 15 residues. Germline V gene lookup returns CDR1 SGHRS and CDR2 YFSETQ. The CDR3, as DNA: TGCGCCAGCAGCTTGGAACGGACAGGGGGCACTGAAGCTTTCTTT. As protein: CASSLERTGGTEAFF.

V is TRBV9 and J is TRBJ1-2, with D hard to call. This CDR3 has 15 residues. CDR1 is SGDLS and CDR2 is YYNGEE in the germline V gene. The V gene lost 5 bases and the J gene lost 0 bases, with 14 bases spanning the gap. CDR3 DNA: TGTGCCAGCAGTACTTATCAGCGAACTAACTATGGCTACACCTTC. It specifies CASSTYQRTNYGYTF.

CDR3 amino acids: CASSVGGQVSYEQYF. CDR3 nucleotide sequence: TGTGCCAGCAGCGTAGGAGGACAGGTGTCCTACGAGCAGTACTTC. The chain uses TRBV9 and TRBJ2-7; 7 nucleotides match TRBD1. There are 15 residues in the CDR3. The V gene end was trimmed by 0 bases and the J gene end by 1 base; junction bases not matched to a gene: 4. Looked up from germline, CDR1 is SGDLS and CDR2 is YYNGEE.

The chain combines TRBV6-6 with TRBJ2-7; D not certain. V dropped 2 bases and J dropped 3 bases, with 5 bases sitting between them. Germline-derived CDR1 and CDR2 are MNHNY and SVGAGI (reference sequence). The CDR3 spans 12 residues. In DNA form, the CDR3 reads TGTGCCAGCAGTTACACTGTCTACGAGCAGTACTTC. It specifies CASSYTVYEQYF.

This clone was observed a single time. The CDR3 sequence: CASSEGRQGKLFF. The CDR3 nucleotides read TGTGCCAGCAGTGAAGGAAGGCAGGGAAAACTGTTTTTT. The chain employs TRBV6-1 and TRBJ1-4; D perhaps matches TRBD1 (5 bases). Trimming shortened V by 1 base and J by 10 bases, and 10 bases separated the two germline ends. Germline V CDR1 and CDR2: MNHNS, SASEGT. CDR3 length: 13 amino acids.

V usage is TRBV7-9 and J usage is TRBJ2-7; possibly TRBD1 for D (5 bases). Germline assignment: CDR1 SEHNR and CDR2 FQNEAQ (reference sequence). The germline V and J ends were trimmed by 5 bases and 1 base, with 12 bases remaining between them. There are 14 residues in the CDR3. CDR3 DNA sequence: TGTGCCAGCAGCGCGCTTTCAGGGTCCTACGAGCAGTACTTC. Translation: CASSALSGSYEQYF. The full variable domain, completed using reference TRBV7-9 and TRBJ2-7, is DTGVSQNPRHKITKRGQNVTFRCDPISEHNRLYWYRQTLGQGPEFLTYFQNEAQLEKSRLLSDRFSAERPKGSFSTLEIQRTEQGDSAMYLCASSALSGSYEQYFGPGTRLTVT.

The V gene is TRBV5-1, the J gene TRBJ2-7, with D perhaps TRBD2 (7 bases). CDR1 and CDR2 from the germline V gene are SGHRS and YFSETQ. The CDR3 runs to 15 residues. The V gene lost 0 bases and the J gene lost 0 bases, with 10 bases spanning the gap. For the CDR3, the DNA is TGCGCCAGCAGCTTGGTGGGGGGGCACTCCTACGAGCAGTACTTC. Protein product: CASSLVGGHSYEQYF.

The V gene is TRBV28, the J gene TRBJ2-7; D perhaps matches TRBD1 (6 bases). V lost 3 bases to trimming and J lost 4 bases, with 10 bases between them. The length of the CDR3 is 13 residues. CDR1 and CDR2 from the germline V gene are MDHEN and SYDVKM. CDR3 coding DNA: TGTGCCAGCAGTTTTCAGGGGCCTTACGAGCAGTACGTC. Translation gives CASSFQGPYEQYV.

The chain joins TRBV2 to TRBJ2-1; 7 nucleotides align to TRBD2. This CDR3 spans 17 amino acids. Per the germline V gene, CDR1 is SNHLY and CDR2 is FYNNEI. The V gene end was trimmed by 3 bases and the J gene end by 8 bases; junction bases not matched to a gene: 16. CDR3 residues: CASSEGTGTTVVHEQFF. Here the CDR3 DNA reads TGTGCCAGCAGTGAGGGTACCGGGACTACCGTCGTCCATGAGCAGTTCTTC. Drawing the rest from reference TRBV2 and TRBJ2-1, the complete variable domain is EPEVTQTPSHQVTQMGQEVILRCVPISNHLYFYWYRQILGQKVEFLVSFYNNEISEKSEIFDDQFSVERPDGSNFTLKIRSTKLEDSAMYFCASSEGTGTTVVHEQFFGPGTRLTVL.

The CDR3 bases are TGTGCCAGCAGCCTAACCGGGGAGCTGTTTTTT. It is translated as CASSLTGELFF. The J gene is TRBJ2-2, the V gene TRBV6-5; D uncertain. The germline CDR1 and CDR2 sequences are MNHEY and SVGAGI. Trimming left V 6 bases short and J 5 bases short, with 4 bases between. This CDR3 has 11 residues.

This chain uses TRBV5-8 with TRBJ2-1, with 8 positions matching TRBD2. CDR1 is SGHTS and CDR2 is YDEGEE in the germline V gene. Trimming took 1 base from V and 6 from J; bases not matched to a gene: 9. The CDR3 extends over 16 amino acids. The CDR3 coding sequence is TGTGCCAGCAGCTTGTGGTCGGGAGGGTTGGGCAATGAGCAGTTCTTC. Its translation is CASSLWSGGLGNEQFF. Full variable domain (rest looked up from reference TRBV5-8 and TRBJ2-1): EAGVTQSPTHLIKTRGQQATLRCSPISGHTSVYWYQQALGLGLQFLLWYDEGEERNRGNFPPRFSGRQFPNYSSELNVNALELEDSALYLCASSLWSGGLGNEQFFGPGTRLTVL.

The chain is built from TRBV6-1 and TRBJ2-4; no reliable D call. Trimming took off 6 bases at V and 3 bases at J, with 15 bases between the two ends. Germline V gene sequence: CDR1 MNHNS, CDR2 SASEGT. CDR3 length equals 15 residues. The CDR3 loop is CASSPDSRVKNIQYF. In DNA form, the CDR3 reads TGTGCCAGCAGCCCCGATAGTCGGGTCAAAAACATTCAGTACTTC.

The chain combines TRBV27 with TRBJ1-4; 7 nucleotides line up with TRBD1. V dropped 8 bases and J dropped 6; count of bases not matched to a gene: 6. In germline, CDR1 is MNHEY, CDR2 SMNVEV (reference sequence). The CDR3 extends over 13 amino acids. The CDR3 loop reads CASRDSQDEKLFF. The CDR3 DNA sequence: TGTGCCAGCCGGGACAGCCAAGATGAAAAACTGTTTTTT.

This clone is a singleton in its sample. The gene calls are TRBV30 and TRBJ2-5, with 8 bases matching TRBD2. The CDR3 is made up of 16 amino acids. Germline assignment: CDR1 GTSNPN and CDR2 SVGIG (reference sequence). The J segment lost 3 bases and the V segment lost 4 bases, leaving 13 bases of the junction unmatched. The CDR3 loop reads CAWKSRSSGLKETQYF. The DNA for the CDR3 is TGTGCCTGGAAATCTCGGTCTAGCGGGCTTAAAGAGACCCAGTACTTC.

The CDR3 DNA reads TGTGCCAGCAGGAAGGACAGGGGAACCTATGGCTACACCTTC. Amino acid sequence: CASRKDRGTYGYTF. The rearrangement links TRBV6-1 to TRBJ1-2, with 9 positions matching TRBD1. The CDR3 totals 14 residues. With 6 bases clipped from V and 4 bases from J, the junction kept 6 bases outside the gene matches. Per the germline V gene, CDR1 is MNHNS and CDR2 is SASEGT.

To note about this clone: Other DNA sequences in this sample translate to the same CDR3. CDR3 residues: CASSLGQGRTDSPLHF. The CDR3 DNA reads TGCGCCAGCAGCTTGGGACAGGGTCGGACGGATTCACCCCTCCACTTT. The rearrangement uses TRBV5-1 and TRBJ1-6; 7 positions agree with TRBD1. CDR3 size: 16 residues. Trimming at V came to 0 bases and at J to 8 bases, leaving 8 bases not matched to a gene. Germline V gene data show CDR1 as SGHRS and CDR2 as YFSETQ.

Here the CDR3 reads CASKETGGNTIYF. The CDR3 DNA reads TGCGCCAGCAAGGAGACAGGGGGAAACACCATATATTTT. This chain connects TRBV5-1 to TRBJ1-3; 7 bases match TRBD1. Germline V CDR1 and CDR2: SGHRS, YFSETQ. J was trimmed by 4 bases and V by 6 bases; bases with no gene match: 4. CDR3 length equals 13 residues.

The chain joins TRBV18 to TRBJ2-6; 11 nucleotides match TRBD1. This CDR3 is 17 amino acids long. V lost 3 bases to trimming and J lost 1 base; unmatched junction nucleotides: 2. Germline V lookup: CDR1 KGHSH, CDR2 LQKENI. CDR3 bases: TGTGCCAGCTCACCGGGGACAGGGGGATCTGGGGCCAACGTCCTGACTTTC. It encodes CASSPGTGGSGANVLTF.

The chain couples TRBV6-5 to TRBJ2-7, with TRBD2 matching over 9 bases. CDR1 is MNHEY, CDR2 SVGAGI, per germline. The CDR3 has 13 amino acids. The ends lost 10 bases at V and 6 bases at J; junction bases unmatched: 10. CDR3 region: CAIAGGPPGEQYF. The DNA of the CDR3 is TGTGCCATCGCGGGGGGGCCTCCTGGCGAGCAGTACTTC.

This sequence joins TRBV10-3 and TRBJ2-7; D might be TRBD1 (5 bases). The CDR3 consists of 13 residues. CDR1 and CDR2 (germline): ENHRY, SYGVKD. V was shortened by 6 bases and J by 6 bases, with 15 bases between the two germline ends. CDR3 residues: CAISGPRQSEQYF. As DNA, the CDR3 is TGTGCCATCAGCGGACCCCGACAGAGCGAGCAGTACTTC.

The chain is built from TRBV11-2 and TRBJ2-7, with TRBD1 as a possible D gene (5 bases). V shed 2 bases and J shed 3 bases, with 14 bases lying between them. Germline V gene data show CDR1 as SGHAT and CDR2 as FQNNGV. The CDR3 spans 15 residues. The CDR3 DNA sequence: TGTGCCAGCAGCTTATATGAGACAGTCCTCTACGAGCAGTACTTC. Its protein is CASSLYETVLYEQYF.

This clone is medium-sized. V gene TRBV12-2 combines with J gene TRBJ2-1; the D segment call TRBD2 is taken from the table without a DNA check. TRBV12-2 is a listed pseudogene. This CDR3 is built from 18 residues. CDR3 amino acids: CASRRLAGGFEAYNEQFF. The CDR3 bases are TGTGCAAGTCGCCGACTAGCGGGGGGGTTCGAAGCCTACAATGAGCAGTTCTTC.

The rearrangement links TRBV7-9 to TRBJ1-6, with a weak D call TRBD1 (5 bases). The CDR3 covers 14 residues. The V end lost 2 bases, the J end lost 10 bases, and 12 bases lay between the germline ends. Germline-derived CDR1 and CDR2 are SEHNR and FQNEAQ (reference sequence). DNA of the CDR3: TGTGCCAGCAGCTTAAGTCAGGGAGGGTCACCCCTCCACTTT. Translation gives CASSLSQGGSPLHF.

This sequence joins TRBV15 and TRBJ1-4; TRBD1 might be the D (5 bases). V lost 6 bases and J lost 7, with 15 bases in between. The CDR3 sequence is 14 residues long. The germline V gene has CDR1 LNHNV and CDR2 YYDKDF (reference sequence). The CDR3 bases are TGTGCCACCAGGCCTGGGGCGGCAGGTGAAAAACTGTTTTTT. Amino acid sequence: CATRPGAAGEKLFF.

The chain uses TRBV25-1 and TRBJ2-5; 7 bases are shared with TRBD1. From germline, CDR1 is MGHDK and CDR2 SYGVNS. The V and J ends lost 2 bases and 4 bases, in that order; junction bases with no gene match: 10. This CDR3 is built from 16 residues. The DNA for the CDR3 is TGTGCCAGCAGTGAAGAAACTAACAGGGGAGTAGAGACCCAGTACTTC. Its translation is CASSEETNRGVETQYF.

The rearrangement links TRBV5-6 to TRBJ2-5, with 7 bases lining up with TRBD1. This CDR3 is 14 amino acids long. Trimming at V came to 2 bases and at J to 2 bases, leaving 3 bases not matched to a gene. The germline V gene encodes CDR1 SGHDT and CDR2 YYEEEE. CDR3 sequence (DNA): TGTGCCAGCAGCTTCGGCAGGGGGCAAGAGACCCAGTACTTC. Amino acid sequence: CASSFGRGQETQYF.